The 14 T cell receptor beta chains below come from one sample, sequenced in a study of tumor and adjacent non-tumor tissue in lung cancer. A modified ARM-PCR protocol with three rounds of nested PCR amplified TCRbeta. TCRdb re-analysed the multiplex PCR reads in MiXCR, keeping a single row per CDR3 protein. The data show about 140,000 distinct CDR3 sequences, with roughly 66% seen just once and roughly 18% held by the top ten. The template was RNA from unsorted bulk tissue. Sample: lung tumor tissue. These receptors were collected from a man aged 60 to 69 with small cell lung cancer.

At least ten counts were recorded for this clonotype. The V and J genes are TRBV5-5 and TRBJ1-1; D is possibly TRBD1 (5 bases). V lost 4 bases and J lost 4, with 17 bases in between. CDR3 length equals 15 residues. In germline, CDR1 is SGHKS, CDR2 YYEKEE (reference sequence). CDR3 nucleotides: TGTGCCAGCAGCCTTATCCGGGACCGGGGCACTGAAGCTTTCTTT. Protein sequence: CASSLIRDRGTEAFF.

The rearrangement joins TRBV19 to TRBJ2-2; 8 nucleotides line up with TRBD1. The CDR3 loop spans 14 amino acids. Germline trimming cut 7 bases from V and 3 bases from J; bases unmatched to any gene: 4. The germline gives CDR1 LNHDA, CDR2 SQIVND (reference sequence). This CDR3 is CASTDRGDTGELFF. The CDR3 bases are TGTGCCAGTACCGACAGGGGAGACACCGGGGAGCTGTTTTTT.

A remark on this clonotype: One end of the junction varies from germline; a read error may be responsible. This chain joins TRBV6-2 or TRBV6-3 and TRBJ2-3, with 13 bases aligning to TRBD2. CDR1 is MNHEY and CDR2 is SVGEGT in the germline V gene. This CDR3 has 17 residues. CDR3 sequence reads: CASRRTSGSSFSDAQYF. CDR3 coding DNA: TGTGCCAGCAGGCGGACTAGCGGGAGCAGTTTTTCAGATGCGCAGTATTTT.

As regards this clonotype: A much larger clone lies a single base off, so this may be a read error. This chain uses TRBV6-5 with TRBJ2-3; tentative D call: TRBD2 (5 bases). Trimming shortened V by 3 bases and J by 1 base, and 11 bases separated the two germline ends. The CDR3 spans 15 residues. Germline CDR1 reads MNHEY; CDR2 reads SVGAGI. The CDR3 is CASSYRGTGTDTQYF. The CDR3 coding sequence is TGTGCCAGCAGTTATCGGGGTACAGGCACAGATACGCAGTATTTT.

The chain joins TRBV20-1 to TRBJ2-3; 9 positions agree with TRBD2. The CDR3 is 14 residues long. CDR1 and CDR2 from the germline V gene are DFQATT and SNEGSKA (reference sequence). V lost 5 bases and J lost 2; bases outside the gene matches: 5. This CDR3 is CSAPRLAATDTQYF. In nucleotides, the CDR3 is TGCAGTGCTCCCAGACTAGCGGCCACAGATACGCAGTATTTT.

This clonotype turned up a few times. The chain has TRBV10-1 and TRBJ1-2, with D uncertain. Germline-derived CDR1 and CDR2 are WNHNN and SYGVQD (reference sequence). CDR3 length: 13 residues. V was shortened by 3 bases and J by 1 base, with 6 bases between the two germline ends. CDR3 sequence (DNA): TGCGCCAGCAGTGACAGTAATAACTATGGCTACACCTTC. As protein: CASSDSNNYGYTF.

A few counts support this clonotype. The chain links TRBV28 to TRBJ2-1; 9 bases match TRBD2. Germline trimming cut 3 bases from V and 10 bases from J; bases unmatched to any gene: 10. Germline CDR1 MDHEN, CDR2 SYDVKM. This CDR3 is 15 amino acids long. CDR3 sequence (DNA): TGTGCCAGCAGTTTGGGACTAGCTTTTTTCCTCGAGCAGTTCTTC. Encoded protein: CASSLGLAFFLEQFF.

Worth noting for this clonotype: Being one base from a much bigger clone, this may be a read error. The genes are TRBV20-1 and TRBJ2-7, with D perhaps matching TRBD2 (6 bases). This CDR3 is built from 13 residues. Looked up from germline, CDR1 is DFQATT and CDR2 is SNEGSKA (reference sequence). In DNA form, the CDR3 reads TGCAGTGCTATCCGGGACTGGCCCTACCAGCAGTACTTC. Translation gives CSAIRDWPYQQYF.

About this clonotype itself: A much more abundant neighbour one base away suggests this may be a read error. J is TRBJ2-4 and V is TRBV28; D possibly corresponds to TRBD1 (5 bases). The CDR3 is 16 amino acids. V gave up 10 bases and J gave up 0 bases, with 19 bases separating them. Germline CDR1 MDHEN, CDR2 SYDVKM. In nucleotides, the CDR3 is TGTGCCACCCAAGGGGCAAGGACCCTAGCCAAAAACATTCAGTACTTC. Translation: CATQGARTLAKNIQYF.

In this sample, this clonotype turned up many times. J is TRBJ2-2 and V is TRBV6-6, with 9 bases fitting TRBD1. The germline gives CDR1 MNHNY, CDR2 SVGAGI (reference sequence). Trimming at V came to 5 bases and at J to 3 bases, leaving 1 base not matched to a gene. This CDR3 is built from 14 residues. Here the CDR3 DNA reads TGTGCCAGCAGTAGACAGGGGGACACCGGGGAGCTGTTTTTT. The encoded protein is CASSRQGDTGELFF.

Concerning this clonotype itself: Given the absence of the conserved phenylalanine or tryptophan at the CDR3 end, a read error is likely. The chain links TRBV20-1 to TRBJ2-3; D possibly corresponds to TRBD2 (5 bases). Trimming removed 6 bases from V and 1 base from J, with 14 bases in between. Per the germline V gene, CDR1 is DFQATT and CDR2 is SNEGSKA (reference sequence). CDR3 size: 14 residues. CDR3 coding DNA: TGCAGTGCAGAGGGCGGGTGGGGCACAGATACGCAGTATTTG. Protein sequence: CSAEGGWGTDTQYL.

To note about this clonotype: A much bigger clone sits one base away, suggesting this may be a read error. The rearrangement joins TRBV4-1 to TRBJ2-1; maybe TRBD2 (6 bases). V was pared by 4 bases and J by 10 bases, with 23 bases between. The CDR3 runs 16 residues. Germline V lookup: CDR1 MGHRA, CDR2 YSYEKL. Here the CDR3 reads CASSPRGCGTLMEQFF. The DNA of the CDR3 is TGCGCCAGCAGCCCTCGTGGTTGCGGGACCTTGATGGAGCAGTTCTTC.

There are many counts of this clonotype. The rearrangement joins TRBV28 to TRBJ2-2; D is perhaps TRBD1 (6 bases). Trimming took off 2 bases at V and 8 bases at J, with 9 bases between the two ends. The CDR3 loop spans 13 amino acids. Looked up from germline, CDR1 is MDHEN and CDR2 is SYDVKM. The CDR3 spells CASSLRGKGELFF. Written as DNA, the CDR3 is TGTGCCAGCAGTTTAAGGGGGAAGGGGGAGCTGTTTTTT.

As to this clonotype: One end of the junction does not line up with germline, which may come from a read error. V gene TRBV6-5 combines with J gene TRBJ1-6, with D maybe TRBD1 (5 bases). This CDR3 has 13 residues. Germline lookup yields CDR1 MNHEY and CDR2 SVGAGI. This CDR3 reads CASSGPRDSPFHF. In DNA form, the CDR3 reads TGTGCCAGCAGTGGCCCCAGGGATTCACCCTTCCACTTT.